This T cell receptor beta chain was documented in a study of response to subunit inactivated influenza vaccine. Notes on the study in general: With each seasonal influenza vaccination, the authors suggested, few new T cells are recruited.

This clonotype was recorded many times. Its matching antigen is unknown. With 5 bases removed from V and 2 bases from J, the gap between germline ends came to 17 bases. Germline CDR1 reads SEHNR; CDR2 reads FQNEAQ (reference sequence). The CDR3 is 16 amino acids. TCRdb analysed the RT-PCR reads with MiXCR anew, one entry per CDR3 protein. This sample has 400,000 to 650,000 distinct CDR3 sequences, with 6% to 9% found just once. The rearrangement links TRBV7-9 to TRBJ2-3; TRBD2 might be the D (6 bases). Sequences were derived from PBMCs from blood, sampled about 23 months after vaccination. The clonotype was recovered from a man between 50 and 70 years old who received an inactivated influenza vaccine. CDR3 residues: CASSSPTSHPTDTQYF. The CDR3 DNA is TGTGCCAGCAGCAGCCCGACTAGTCATCCCACAGATACGCAGTATTTT.